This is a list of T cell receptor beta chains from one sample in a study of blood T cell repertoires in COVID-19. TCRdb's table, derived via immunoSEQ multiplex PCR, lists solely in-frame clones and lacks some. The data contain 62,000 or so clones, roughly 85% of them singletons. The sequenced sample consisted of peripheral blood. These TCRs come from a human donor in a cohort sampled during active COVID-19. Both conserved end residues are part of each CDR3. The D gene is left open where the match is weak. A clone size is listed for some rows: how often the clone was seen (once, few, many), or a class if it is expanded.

cdr3_aa: CASRETGGGYEQYF; cdr3_nt: TGTGCCAGCCGAGAGACAGGGGGGGGCTACGAGCAGTACTTC; j_call: TRBJ2-7; clone_size: NA; v_call: TRBV6-5; d_call: TRBD1
cdr3_aa: CASSLGQGPQPYEQYF; cdr3_nt: TGTGCCAGCAGTTTAGGACAGGGCCCCCAGCCCTACGAGCAGTACTTC; j_call: TRBJ2-7; clone_size: NA; v_call: TRBV27; d_call: TRBD1
cdr3_aa: CASSTSQIQETQYF; cdr3_nt: TGTGCCAGTAGTACTTCCCAGATCCAAGAGACCCAGTACTTC; j_call: TRBJ2-5; clone_size: NA; v_call: TRBV19; d_call: NA
cdr3_aa: CASRRDRARGDNQPQHF; cdr3_nt: TGTGCCAGTAGGCGAGACAGGGCGAGGGGGGACAATCAGCCCCAGCATTTT; j_call: TRBJ1-5; clone_size: NA; v_call: TRBV19; d_call: TRBD1
cdr3_aa: CASSLALSGTDTQYF; cdr3_nt: TGTGCCAGCAGCTTAGCCCTCTCGGGGACAGATACGCAGTATTTT; j_call: TRBJ2-3; clone_size: NA; v_call: TRBV7-2; d_call: NA
cdr3_aa: CASSLRRENEQYF; cdr3_nt: TGTGCCAGCAGCCTCAGGCGCGAAAACGAGCAGTACTTC; j_call: TRBJ2-7; clone_size: NA; v_call: TRBV7-2; d_call: NA
cdr3_aa: CASTQSGGLYGYTF; cdr3_nt: TGTGCCAGCACGCAATCAGGGGGACTCTATGGCTACACCTTC; j_call: TRBJ1-2; clone_size: NA; v_call: TRBV7-2; d_call: TRBD1
cdr3_aa: CASSPRQNSPLHF; cdr3_nt: TGTGCCAGCAGTCCCCGACAGAATTCACCCCTCCACTTT; j_call: TRBJ1-6; clone_size: NA; v_call: TRBV27; d_call: NA
cdr3_aa: CASSQDRDRKNYGYTF; cdr3_nt: TGCGCCAGCAGCCAAGATCGGGACAGAAAGAACTATGGCTACACCTTC; j_call: TRBJ1-2; clone_size: few; v_call: TRBV4-1; d_call: TRBD1
cdr3_aa: CAIRPGQGKTEAFF; cdr3_nt: TGTGCCATCAGGCCGGGACAGGGGAAAACTGAAGCTTTCTTT; j_call: TRBJ1-1; clone_size: NA; v_call: TRBV10-3; d_call: TRBD1
cdr3_aa: CASSPRWLAGGETQYF; cdr3_nt: TGTGCCAGCAGCCCCCGCTGGCTAGCGGGAGGGGAGACCCAGTACTTC; j_call: TRBJ2-5; clone_size: NA; v_call: TRBV5-6; d_call: TRBD2
cdr3_aa: CASSQDGHNSGNTIYF; cdr3_nt: TGCGCCAGCAGCCAAGATGGCCACAACTCTGGAAACACCATATATTTT; j_call: TRBJ1-3; clone_size: NA; v_call: TRBV4-1; d_call: NA
cdr3_aa: CAWRVASGNSGANVLTF; cdr3_nt: TGTGCCTGGAGAGTAGCTAGCGGTAACTCTGGGGCCAACGTCCTGACTTTC; j_call: TRBJ2-6; clone_size: once; v_call: TRBV30; d_call: TRBD2
cdr3_aa: CASSQQQGNYGYTF; cdr3_nt: TGCGCCAGCAGCCAGCAACAGGGAAACTATGGCTACACCTTC; j_call: TRBJ1-2; clone_size: NA; v_call: TRBV4-1; d_call: NA
cdr3_aa: CASSARTGNNSPLHF; cdr3_nt: TGTGCCAGCAGCGCACGGACAGGGAATAATTCACCCCTCCACTTT; j_call: TRBJ1-6; clone_size: NA; v_call: TRBV5-6; d_call: TRBD1
cdr3_aa: CASSLARTGELFF; cdr3_nt: TGTGCCAGCAGCTTAGCCCGCACCGGGGAGCTGTTTTTT; j_call: TRBJ2-2; clone_size: NA; v_call: TRBV7-2; d_call: NA
cdr3_aa: CASSLTGTTNSPLHF; cdr3_nt: TGTGCCAGCAGCCTTACCGGGACTACCAATTCACCCCTCCACTTT; j_call: TRBJ1-6; clone_size: NA; v_call: TRBV7-2; d_call: NA
cdr3_aa: CASSITTSGTYEQYF; cdr3_nt: TGTGCCAGTAGTATAACGACTAGCGGGACCTACGAGCAGTACTTC; j_call: TRBJ2-7; clone_size: NA; v_call: TRBV19; d_call: TRBD2
cdr3_aa: CASSYSDSSYNSPLHF; cdr3_nt: TGTGCCAGCAGTTACTCCGACAGCTCCTATAATTCACCCCTCCACTTT; j_call: TRBJ1-6; clone_size: NA; v_call: TRBV6-5; d_call: NA
cdr3_aa: CASSLGEGRGRQPQHF; cdr3_nt: TGTGCCAGCAGCTTGGGGGAGGGCAGGGGGCGTCAGCCCCAGCATTTT; j_call: TRBJ1-5; clone_size: NA; v_call: TRBV5-8; d_call: TRBD1
cdr3_aa: CASSPSGTLIGYTF; cdr3_nt: TGTGCCAGCTCACCCTCCGGGACACTTATTGGCTACACCTTC; j_call: TRBJ1-2; clone_size: NA; v_call: TRBV18; d_call: NA
cdr3_aa: CASSNDRYGYTF; cdr3_nt: TGTGCCAGCAGCAACGACAGATATGGCTACACCTTC; j_call: TRBJ1-2; clone_size: NA; v_call: TRBV7-2; d_call: NA